Shown below are 24 T cell receptor beta chains from a single sample sequenced in a study of regulatory T cells in long-lasting Graves disease. Construction of TCR beta libraries relied on iRepertoire HTBI primers and on Arm-PCR targeting CDR3 regions. TCRdb ran MiXCR on the multiplex PCR reads and lists one entry per CDR3 protein. Of approximately 400,000 distinct CDR3 sequences in the sample, approximately 25% are singletons; the top ten hold around 30%. Time point specified: persistent/refractory GD, antithyroid drugs over 5 years with positive TRAb. Extracted PBMC RNA gave rise to the TCR library. The source material was peripheral blood mononuclear cells (PBMCs), sampled when the disease was refractory, from a patient treated with antithyroid drugs. Receptor source: a woman in her thirties or forties with Graves disease.

Only a few counts were recorded for this clonotype. The J gene is TRBJ1-2, the V gene TRBV30; D may be TRBD1 (5 bases). CDR3 length equals 13 residues. Deletions cut 0 bases from V and 7 bases from J, with 12 bases between. CDR1 and CDR2 (germline): GTSNPN, SVGIG (reference sequence). For the CDR3, the DNA is TGTGCCTGGAGTGTTTCCAGGGCGGGTGGCTACACCTTC. This translates into CAWSVSRAGGYTF.

A word on this clonotype: A clone one base away is much larger, so this may be a read error. This chain links TRBV6-1 with TRBJ1-1; TRBD1 matches 8 bases. The J segment lost 5 bases and the V segment lost 8 bases, leaving 13 bases of the junction unmatched. This CDR3 is 15 amino acids long. The germline V gene has CDR1 MNHNS and CDR2 SASEGT. CDR3 DNA sequence: TGTGCCAGCGGCTACGGGGCGCAGGGGGCGACTGAAGCTTTCTTT. The encoded protein is CASGYGAQGATEAFF.

Ten or more counts support this clonotype. The chain recombines TRBV2 with TRBJ2-7, with 10 bases that match TRBD2. Germline V lookup: CDR1 SNHLY, CDR2 FYNNEI. V shed 3 bases, J shed 0 bases, and the junction held 2 bases outside the gene matches. The CDR3 length is 15 residues. CDR3 region: CASSEASGGSYEQYF. CDR3 nucleotide sequence: TGTGCCAGCAGTGAGGCTAGCGGGGGCTCCTACGAGCAGTACTTC.

The chain links TRBV9 to TRBJ2-2, with 9 bases matching TRBD1. The germline V gene has CDR1 SGDLS and CDR2 YYNGEE. The CDR3 is 18 amino acids. Losses at the gene ends were 5 bases for V and 7 bases for J; bases not matched to a gene: 18. This CDR3 is CASSGNPQEQGAGGELFF. The CDR3 DNA sequence: TGTGCCAGCAGTGGAAACCCCCAGGAACAGGGGGCGGGCGGGGAGCTGTTTTTT.

This clonotype was seen repeatedly, ten times or more. V gene TRBV28 combines with J gene TRBJ2-7, with D possibly TRBD2 on 5 matching bases. The CDR3 loop spans 14 amino acids. Trimming took 3 bases from V and 7 from J, leaving 16 bases between them. The V gene's germline CDR1 is MDHEN and CDR2 SYDVKM. The CDR3: CASSFSFGPGEQYF. The CDR3 DNA sequence: TGTGCCAGCAGTTTTAGTTTCGGACCGGGGGAGCAGTACTTC.

On this clonotype: A read error may produce the germline difference seen at one junction end. This chain links TRBV5-1 with TRBJ2-1; TRBD2 matches at 9 bases. The germline V gene has CDR1 SGHRS and CDR2 YFSETQ. The CDR3 is made up of 17 amino acids. The CDR3 sequence is CASSLAAGTSFYNEQFF. CDR3 DNA sequence: TGTGCCAGCAGCCTGGCCGCTGGGACTAGCTTCTACAATGAGCAGTTCTTC.

This clonotype was seen many times. The chain is built from TRBV11-2 and TRBJ2-7; 9 nucleotides match TRBD1. The junction had 6 bases not matched to a gene; V was cut back by 7 bases and J by 2 bases. This CDR3 region has 14 residues. Germline CDR1 is SGHAT and CDR2 is FQNNGV. This chain's CDR3 is CASNGQGKAYEQYF. CDR3 DNA sequence: TGTGCCAGCAACGGACAGGGGAAGGCCTACGAGCAGTACTTC.

This clonotype was seen many times. J is TRBJ2-5 and V is TRBV28; 7 nucleotides line up with TRBD2. With 11 bases clipped from V and 5 bases from J, the junction kept 8 bases outside the gene matches. This CDR3 has 12 amino acids. Germline-derived CDR1 and CDR2 are MDHEN and SYDVKM. CDR3 region: CAASSGGETQYF. The CDR3 coding sequence is TGTGCCGCCTCATCGGGAGGTGAGACCCAGTACTTC.

This clonotype has at least ten counts. The chain links TRBV27 to TRBJ1-6; D might be TRBD1 (5 bases). The CDR3 has 13 amino acids. Per germline, CDR1 MNHEY and CDR2 SMNVEV (reference sequence). V lost 3 bases to trimming and J lost 8 bases, with 8 bases between them. The CDR3 loop reads CASSFREDSPLHF. The CDR3 nucleotides are TGTGCCAGCAGTTTCAGGGAAGATTCACCCCTCCACTTT.

This clonotype has only one observation. This may be a read error: a much more frequent sequence differs by one nucleotide. The chain uses TRBV28 and TRBJ2-7, with D tentatively TRBD2 (6 bases). Germline assignment: CDR1 MDHEN and CDR2 SYDVKM. The CDR3 contains 16 residues. V was shortened by 5 bases and J by 4 bases, with 21 bases between the two germline ends. The CDR3 sequence: CASSLRPWGDGYEQYF. DNA for the CDR3: TGTGCCAGCAGTCTTAGACCTTGGGGGGACGGGTACGAGCAGTACTTC.

This sequence joins TRBV4-1 and TRBJ2-1; maybe TRBD2 (5 bases). The length of the CDR3 is 13 residues. Germline V lookup: CDR1 MGHRA, CDR2 YSYEKL. Deletions cut 5 bases from V and 7 bases from J, with 12 bases between. In nucleotides, the CDR3 is TGCGCCAGCAGCGCCGGACTTGGGAATGAGCAGTTCTTC. Its protein is CASSAGLGNEQFF.

Here the CDR3 DNA reads TGTGCCAGCAGTTTAGCCCTAACCAGGGGGCAGCGGACTGAAGCTTTCTTT. It translates to CASSLALTRGQRTEAFF. V and J are TRBV12-3 or TRBV12-4 and TRBJ1-1; 8 bases match TRBD1. This CDR3 contains 17 residues. With 0 bases clipped from V and 5 bases from J, the junction kept 11 bases outside the gene matches.

This clonotype was detected a few times. The junction differs from germline at one of its ends, possibly a read error. The chain links TRBV27 to TRBJ2-5; 13 bases align to TRBD2. The CDR3 sequence is 15 residues long. Looked up from germline, CDR1 is MNHEY and CDR2 is SMNVEV (reference sequence). DNA for the CDR3: TGTGCCAGCAGTGATAGGACTAGCGGGGGAGAGGCCCAGTACTTC. Translated: CASSDRTSGGEAQYF.

A remark on this clonotype: The CDR3 end shows no conserved phenylalanine or tryptophan, and so a read error is likely. The rearrangement joins TRBV9 to TRBJ1-2; D gene unclear. The germline V gene encodes CDR1 SGDLS and CDR2 YYNGEE. The CDR3 length is 14 residues. The V gene lost 3 bases and the J gene lost 5 bases, with 14 bases spanning the gap. CDR3 amino acids: CASSGTSREYGYTV. The DNA of the CDR3 is TGTGCCAGCAGCGGTACTTCGAGAGAATATGGCTACACCGTC.

About this clonotype: Being one base from a much bigger clone, this may be a read error. The chain links TRBV20-1 to TRBJ2-7; D unresolved. The DNA matches TRBJ2-1 better at its end, which makes the J call doubtful. Germline lookup yields CDR1 DFQATT and CDR2 SNEGSKA (reference sequence). CDR3 length: 13 residues. In DNA form, the CDR3 reads TGCAGTGCTAGGCCGCTCACCACCTACGAGCAGTTCTTC. It yields the protein CSARPLTTYEQFF.

The rearrangement uses TRBV20-1 and TRBJ2-3; a weak D match, TRBD2 (6 bases). V lost 6 bases and J 1 base, leaving 11 bases between the germline ends. Germline lookup yields CDR1 DFQATT and CDR2 SNEGSKA (reference sequence). The CDR3 runs to 13 residues. The CDR3 is CSARGTRTDTQYF. The CDR3 DNA reads as TGCAGTGCCCGTGGGACTCGCACAGATACGCAGTATTTT.

This clonotype occurred many times. The chain combines TRBV11-2 with TRBJ2-5; 8 bases map to TRBD2. Germline-derived CDR1 and CDR2 are SGHAT and FQNNGV. The CDR3 consists of 14 residues. Unmatched junction bases numbered 5, after V lost 4 bases and J lost 4 bases. This CDR3 reads CASSSWTSRETQYF. The CDR3 DNA follows: TGTGCCAGCAGCTCTTGGACTAGCAGAGAGACCCAGTACTTC.

This clonotype came up many times. The chain has TRBV28 and TRBJ1-6; a possible D gene is TRBD1 (5 bases). V was shortened by 6 bases and J by 8 bases, with 17 bases between the two germline ends. CDR3 size: 15 residues. The V gene's germline CDR1 is MDHEN and CDR2 SYDVKM. The chain's CDR3 is CASRNQGLRDSPLHF. CDR3 DNA: TGTGCCAGCAGAAATCAGGGTTTAAGGGATTCACCCCTCCACTTT. Using reference TRBV28 and TRBJ1-6 for the parts outside the CDR3, the full variable domain is DVKVTQSSRYLVKRTGEKVFLECVQDMDHENMFWYRQDPGLGLRLIYFSYDVKMKEKGDIPEGYSVSREKKERFSLILESASTNQTSMYLCASRNQGLRDSPLHFGNGTRLTVT.

This clonotype was recorded at least ten times. This chain links TRBV6-1 with TRBJ2-7; 12 nucleotides agree with TRBD1. The CDR3 spans 19 residues. Germline lookup yields CDR1 MNHNS and CDR2 SASEGT. V trimming: 4 bases; J trimming: 4 bases; junction bases outside the gene matches: 17. CDR3 bases: TGTGCCAGCAGTGCGCTAAACGAACCGGGACAGGGGGCGGGATACGAGCAGTACTTC. This translates into CASSALNEPGQGAGYEQYF.

In its sample, this clonotype was seen many times. V and J are TRBV28 and TRBJ1-1; no reliable D call. The germline V and J ends were trimmed by 7 bases and 1 base, with 13 bases remaining between them. The length of the CDR3 is 14 residues. Germline values: CDR1 MDHEN, CDR2 SYDVKM. The CDR3 DNA sequence: TGTGCCAGCATTGAAGACGGATGGAACACTGAAGCTTTCTTT. This translates into CASIEDGWNTEAFF.

The rearrangement joins TRBV19 to TRBJ1-6; D gene ambiguous. V was shortened by 6 bases and J by 6 bases, with 6 bases between the two germline ends. CDR1 LNHDA and CDR2 SQIVND come from the germline V gene (reference sequence). The CDR3 contains 12 residues. The CDR3 DNA sequence: TGTGCCAGTAGCACTACTAATTCACCCCTCCACTTT. Protein product: CASSTTNSPLHF.

The count of this clonotype is one. A read error may produce the germline difference seen at one junction end. The rearrangement links TRBV20-1 to TRBJ2-2; 12 positions agree with TRBD2. The germline CDR1 and CDR2 sequences are DFQATT and SNEGSKA (reference sequence). The CDR3 consists of 15 residues. The CDR3 sequence: CSARTSGSFSGGLFF. The CDR3 DNA is TGCAGTGCTAGGACTAGCGGGAGTTTCTCCGGGGGGCTGTTTTTT.

This clonotype was recorded at least ten times. The chain joins TRBV11-2 to TRBJ2-7; the D gene is possibly TRBD1 (5 bases). This CDR3 spans 14 amino acids. From germline, CDR1 is SGHAT and CDR2 FQNNGV. V lost 6 bases, J lost 7 bases, and 19 bases lay in between. The DNA for the CDR3 is TGTGCCAGCAGTCGCATCCTACAGGTGGGGGAGCAGTACTTC. It codes for CASSRILQVGEQYF. The full variable domain, with the rest looked up from reference TRBV11-2 and TRBJ2-7, is EAGVAQSPRYKIIEKRQSVAFWCNPISGHATLYWYQQILGQGPKLLIQFQNNGVVDDSQLPKDRFSAERLKGVDSTLKIQPAKLEDSAVYLCASSRILQVGEQYFGPGTRLTVT.

This clonotype was seen at least ten times. This sequence joins TRBV28 and TRBJ1-5, with TRBD1 as a possible D gene (6 bases). V shed 11 bases and J shed 5 bases, with 19 bases lying between them. Germline values: CDR1 MDHEN, CDR2 SYDVKM. This CDR3 has 14 residues. The CDR3: CASQLIEGDQPQHF. The CDR3 nucleotides are TGTGCCTCCCAGCTCATCGAGGGGGATCAGCCCCAGCATTTT.